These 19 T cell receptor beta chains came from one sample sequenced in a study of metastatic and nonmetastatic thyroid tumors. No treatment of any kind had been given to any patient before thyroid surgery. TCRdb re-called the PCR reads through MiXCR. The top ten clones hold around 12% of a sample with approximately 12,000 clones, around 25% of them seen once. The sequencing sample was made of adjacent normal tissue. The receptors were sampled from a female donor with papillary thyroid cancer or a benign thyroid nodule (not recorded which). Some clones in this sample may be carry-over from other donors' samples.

CDR3 in amino acids: CSARHRTGTIEQYF. In DNA, the CDR3 is TGCAGTGCTCGTCACAGGACAGGGACGATCGAGCAGTACTTC. V and J are TRBV20-1 and TRBJ2-7; 8 positions match TRBD1. V shed 5 bases, J shed 6 bases, and the junction held 12 bases outside the gene matches. This CDR3 contains 14 residues. CDR1 and CDR2 from the germline V gene are DFQATT and SNEGSKA (reference sequence).

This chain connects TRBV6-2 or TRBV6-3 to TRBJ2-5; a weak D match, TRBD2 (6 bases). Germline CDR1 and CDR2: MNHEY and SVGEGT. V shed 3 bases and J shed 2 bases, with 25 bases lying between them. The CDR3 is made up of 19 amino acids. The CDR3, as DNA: TGTGCCAGCAGTTATCGCCCGGGGGTAGACGGGAGTGGGCAAGAGACCCAGTACTTC. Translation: CASSYRPGVDGSGQETQYF.

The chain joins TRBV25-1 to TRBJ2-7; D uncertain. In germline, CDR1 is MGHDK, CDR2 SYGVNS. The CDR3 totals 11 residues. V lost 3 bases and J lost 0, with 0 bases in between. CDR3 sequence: CASSDSYEQYF. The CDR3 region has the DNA TGTGCCAGCAGTGACTCCTACGAGCAGTACTTC.

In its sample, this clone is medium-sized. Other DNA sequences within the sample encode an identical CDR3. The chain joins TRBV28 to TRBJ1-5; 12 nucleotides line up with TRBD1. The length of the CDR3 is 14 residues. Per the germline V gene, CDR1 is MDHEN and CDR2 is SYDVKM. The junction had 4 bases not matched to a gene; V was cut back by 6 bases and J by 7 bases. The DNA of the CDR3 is TGTGCCAGCAGGGGACAGGGGGCTACGCAGCCCCAGCATTTT. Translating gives CASRGQGATQPQHF.

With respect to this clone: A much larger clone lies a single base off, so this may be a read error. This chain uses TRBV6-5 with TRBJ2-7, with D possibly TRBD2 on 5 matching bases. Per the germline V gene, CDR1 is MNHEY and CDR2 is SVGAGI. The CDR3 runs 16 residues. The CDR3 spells CASSYSMVSGDYEHYF. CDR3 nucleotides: TGTGCCAGCAGTTACTCGATGGTCTCGGGTGACTACGAGCATTACTTC.

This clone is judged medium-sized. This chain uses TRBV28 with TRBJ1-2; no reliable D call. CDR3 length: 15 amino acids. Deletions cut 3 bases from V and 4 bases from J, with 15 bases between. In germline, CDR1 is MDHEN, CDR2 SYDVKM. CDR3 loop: CASSLVGSRSYGYTF. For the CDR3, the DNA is TGTGCCAGCAGTTTGGTCGGCAGTCGGAGCTATGGCTACACCTTC.

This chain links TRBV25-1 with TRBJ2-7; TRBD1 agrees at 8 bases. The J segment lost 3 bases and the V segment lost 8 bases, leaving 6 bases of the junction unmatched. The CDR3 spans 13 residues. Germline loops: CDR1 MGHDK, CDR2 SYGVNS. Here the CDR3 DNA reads TGTGCCAGCGCCGAAACAGGGGGCTACGAGCAGTACTTC. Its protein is CASAETGGYEQYF.

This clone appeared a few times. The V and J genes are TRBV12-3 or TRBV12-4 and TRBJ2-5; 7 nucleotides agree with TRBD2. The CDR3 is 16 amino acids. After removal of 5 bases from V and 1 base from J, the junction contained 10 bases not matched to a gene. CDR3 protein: CASSGLRGVFQETQYF. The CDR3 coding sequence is TGTGCCAGCAGTGGCCTCCGGGGGGTATTCCAAGAGACCCAGTACTTC.

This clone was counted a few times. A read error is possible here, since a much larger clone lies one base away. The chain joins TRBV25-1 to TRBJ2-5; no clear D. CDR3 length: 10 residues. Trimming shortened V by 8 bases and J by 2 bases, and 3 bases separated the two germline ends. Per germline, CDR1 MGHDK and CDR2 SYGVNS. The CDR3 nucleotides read TGTGCCAGCGTGCAAGAGACCCAGTACTTC. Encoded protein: CASVQETQYF.

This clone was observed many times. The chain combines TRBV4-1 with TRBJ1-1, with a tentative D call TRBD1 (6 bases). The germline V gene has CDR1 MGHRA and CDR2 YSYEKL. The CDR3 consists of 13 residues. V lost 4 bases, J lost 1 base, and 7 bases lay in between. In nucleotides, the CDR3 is TGCGCCAGCAGCCCGGGACAGAACACTGAAGCTTTCTTT. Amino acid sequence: CASSPGQNTEAFF.

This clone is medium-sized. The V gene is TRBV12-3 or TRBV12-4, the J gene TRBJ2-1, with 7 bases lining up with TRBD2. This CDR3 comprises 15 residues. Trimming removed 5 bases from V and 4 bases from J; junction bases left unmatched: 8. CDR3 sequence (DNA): TGTGCCAGCAGTCCGAGTCTAGCGGTGTACAATGAGCAGTTCTTC. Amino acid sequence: CASSPSLAVYNEQFF.

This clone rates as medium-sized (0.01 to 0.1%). This CDR3 is CSAAGRSGNTEAFF. The CDR3 DNA reads TGCAGCGCTGCGGGACGAAGCGGGAACACTGAAGCTTTCTTT. This chain uses TRBV29-1 with TRBJ1-1, with a weak D call TRBD1 (5 bases). Between the trimmed V and J ends, which lost 7 bases and 1 base, there was a span of 16 bases. The CDR3 has 14 residues. Germline loops: CDR1 SQVTM, CDR2 ANQGSEA.

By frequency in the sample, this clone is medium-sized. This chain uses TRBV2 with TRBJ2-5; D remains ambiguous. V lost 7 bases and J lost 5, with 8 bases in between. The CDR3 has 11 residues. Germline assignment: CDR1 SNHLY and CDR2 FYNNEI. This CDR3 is CASKEMETQYF. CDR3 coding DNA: TGTGCCAGCAAAGAAATGGAGACCCAGTACTTC.

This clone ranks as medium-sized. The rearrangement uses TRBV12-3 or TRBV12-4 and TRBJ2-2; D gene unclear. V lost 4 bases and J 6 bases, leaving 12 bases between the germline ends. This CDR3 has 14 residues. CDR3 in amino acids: CASSYGVSSGELFF. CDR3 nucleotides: TGTGCCAGCAGTTATGGGGTTTCGTCCGGGGAGCTGTTTTTT.

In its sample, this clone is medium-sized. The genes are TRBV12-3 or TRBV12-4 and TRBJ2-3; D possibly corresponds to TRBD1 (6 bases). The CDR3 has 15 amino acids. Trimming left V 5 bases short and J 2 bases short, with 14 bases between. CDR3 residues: CASSRRDKNTDTQYF. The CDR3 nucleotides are TGTGCCAGCAGTCGCCGGGACAAGAACACAGATACGCAGTATTTT.

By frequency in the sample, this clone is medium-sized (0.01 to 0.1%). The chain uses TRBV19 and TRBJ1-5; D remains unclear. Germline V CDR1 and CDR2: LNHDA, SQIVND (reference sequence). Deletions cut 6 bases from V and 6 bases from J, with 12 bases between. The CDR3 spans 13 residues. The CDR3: CASSDGLSQPQHF. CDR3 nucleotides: TGTGCCAGTAGCGACGGCTTAAGTCAGCCCCAGCATTTT.

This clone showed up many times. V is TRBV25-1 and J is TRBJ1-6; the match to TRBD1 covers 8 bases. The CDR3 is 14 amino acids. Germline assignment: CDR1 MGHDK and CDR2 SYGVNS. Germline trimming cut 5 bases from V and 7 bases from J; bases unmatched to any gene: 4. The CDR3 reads CASSHRDRNSPLHF. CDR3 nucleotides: TGTGCCAGCAGTCACCGGGACAGGAATTCACCCCTCCACTTT.

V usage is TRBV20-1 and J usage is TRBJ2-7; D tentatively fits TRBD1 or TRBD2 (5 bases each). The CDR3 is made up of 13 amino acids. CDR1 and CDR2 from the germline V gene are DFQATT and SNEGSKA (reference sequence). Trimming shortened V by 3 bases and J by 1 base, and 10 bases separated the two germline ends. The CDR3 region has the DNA TGCAGTGCTAGGGGGGAGTTATCCTACGAGCAGTACTTC. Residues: CSARGELSYEQYF.

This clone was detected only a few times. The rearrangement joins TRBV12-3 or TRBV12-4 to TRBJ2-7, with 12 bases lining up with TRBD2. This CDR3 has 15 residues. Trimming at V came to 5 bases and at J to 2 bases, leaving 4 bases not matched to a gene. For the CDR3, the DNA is TGTGCCAGCAGTAGGACTAGCGGGAATACCTACGAGCAGTACTTC. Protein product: CASSRTSGNTYEQYF.